The 9 T cell receptor beta chains reported below all come from one sample, sequenced in a study of blood T cell repertoires in COVID-19. Using immunoSEQ multiplex PCR, the repertoire was profiled, and TCRdb retains in-frame clones only, with some absent. Of 280,000 or so clones in the sample, nearly 90% are singletons; the top ten hold 1.7%. Sequencing was done on a sample of PBMCs or T cells enriched from blood (not recorded which). The receptors were sampled from a young woman with acute COVID-19.

The chain links TRBV11-3 to TRBJ2-7; the match to TRBD1 covers 9 bases. The V gene end was trimmed by 1 base and the J gene end by 5 bases; junction bases not matched to a gene: 6. The CDR3 is 15 residues long. Germline loops: CDR1 SGHNT, CDR2 YENEEA. Written as DNA, the CDR3 is TGTGCCAGCAGCTTAGGAGGGGACAGGGTCCACGAGCAGTACTTC. Amino acids: CASSLGGDRVHEQYF.

A few counts support this clone. This chain links TRBV4-1 with TRBJ1-1; D call uncertain. Germline V CDR1 and CDR2: MGHRA, YSYEKL. Deletions cut 0 bases from V and 2 bases from J, with 7 bases between. The CDR3 totals 14 residues. The CDR3 reads CASSQDERNTEAFF. CDR3 nucleotides: TGCGCCAGCAGCCAAGACGAGCGAAACACTGAAGCTTTCTTT.

The chain combines TRBV10-3 with TRBJ2-7, with TRBD2 matching 10 bases. Germline-derived CDR1 and CDR2 are ENHRY and SYGVKD. This CDR3 is built from 14 residues. V gave up 10 bases and J gave up 4 bases; unmatched junction bases: 10. Written as DNA, the CDR3 is TGTGCCACCACCAATCTAGCGGGAGTATACGAGCAGTACTTC. Protein sequence: CATTNLAGVYEQYF.

This clone has only a few counts. The rearrangement joins TRBV5-5 to TRBJ1-2; 7 positions agree with TRBD1. The CDR3 loop spans 18 amino acids. Losses at the gene ends were 0 bases for V and 0 bases for J; bases not matched to a gene: 11. From germline, CDR1 is SGHKS and CDR2 YYEKEE (reference sequence). DNA for the CDR3: TGTGCCAGCAGCTTGGCACAGGGGAAAGCCCTGCCTAACTATGGCTACACCTTC. Amino acid sequence: CASSLAQGKALPNYGYTF.

The gene calls are TRBV19 and TRBJ1-2; 7 bases map to TRBD1. The CDR3 is 15 amino acids. Germline values: CDR1 LNHDA, CDR2 SQIVND (reference sequence). V shed 5 bases, J shed 4 bases, and the junction held 10 bases outside the gene matches. CDR3 in DNA: TGTGCCAGTAGTCCTAACAGGGGATCTGGCTATGGCTACACCTTC. It yields the protein CASSPNRGSGYGYTF.

The chain links TRBV9 to TRBJ2-7; weak D call: TRBD1 (5 bases). The CDR3 runs 14 residues. CDR1 and CDR2 from the germline V gene are SGDLS and YYNGEE. V lost 4 bases and J lost 0, with 11 bases in between. The CDR3 bases are TGTGCCAGCAGCTCCCAGGGTAGCTCCTACGAGCAGTACTTC. Amino acid sequence: CASSSQGSSYEQYF.

This chain joins TRBV11-2 and TRBJ2-7; 7 nucleotides agree with TRBD2. J gave up 2 bases and V 4 bases, and 17 bases lay outside the gene matches. The CDR3 length is 18 residues. CDR1 is SGHAT and CDR2 is FQNNGV in the germline V gene. The CDR3 sequence: CASSSRSSGPSGPYEQYF. The CDR3 nucleotides read TGTGCCAGCAGCTCCCGATCATCGGGGCCTAGCGGTCCCTACGAGCAGTACTTC.

The chain joins TRBV18 to TRBJ2-7; a weak D match, TRBD2 (5 bases). The CDR3 runs to 17 residues. V shed 2 bases and J shed 3 bases, with 20 bases lying between them. CDR1 and CDR2 (germline): KGHSH, LQKENI. The DNA for the CDR3 is TGTGCCAGCTCACCAGTCGTATTAAGCGGCTCCTTCTACGAGCAGTACTTC. Residues: CASSPVVLSGSFYEQYF.

The chain has TRBV5-1 and TRBJ2-1, with no clear D. The CDR3 totals 18 residues. Germline CDR1 SGHRS, CDR2 YFSETQ. V dropped 0 bases and J dropped 4 bases, with 20 bases sitting between them. The CDR3 bases are TGCGCCAGCAGCTTGGGCTTCATTGGTGGCGGTCCTTACAATGAGCAGTTCTTC. Residues: CASSLGFIGGGPYNEQFF.